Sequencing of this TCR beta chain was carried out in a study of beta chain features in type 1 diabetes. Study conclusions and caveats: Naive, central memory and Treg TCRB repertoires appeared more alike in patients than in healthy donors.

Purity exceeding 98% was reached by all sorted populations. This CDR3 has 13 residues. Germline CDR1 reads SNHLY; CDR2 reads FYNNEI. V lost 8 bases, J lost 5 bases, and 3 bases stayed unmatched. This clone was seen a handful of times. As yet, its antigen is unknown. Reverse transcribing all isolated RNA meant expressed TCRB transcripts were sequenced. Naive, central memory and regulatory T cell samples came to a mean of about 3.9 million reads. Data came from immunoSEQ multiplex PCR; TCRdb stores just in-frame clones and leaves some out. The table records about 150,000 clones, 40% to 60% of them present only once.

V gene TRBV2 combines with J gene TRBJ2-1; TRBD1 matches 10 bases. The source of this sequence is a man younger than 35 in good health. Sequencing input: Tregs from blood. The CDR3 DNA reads TGTGCCAGCCATGGGACAGGGGACAATGAGCAGTTCTTC. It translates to CASHGTGDNEQFF.